Each of the 11 T cell receptor beta chains below was sequenced from the same sample in a study of brain T cells in children with intractable seizures. Some clones are missing from TCRdb's copy, which holds only in-frame ones; the method was immunoSEQ multiplex PCR. The sample carries under 150,000 clones, roughly 92% recorded once. The source was peripheral blood, collected at surgery. The receptors here all came from a boy in the first two years of life with hemimegalencephaly and intractable seizures.

J is TRBJ2-1 and V is TRBV7-3, with TRBD2 matching over 8 bases. Germline CDR1 and CDR2: SGHTA and FQGTGA. The CDR3 is 16 amino acids. The trim removed 5 bases at V and 7 bases at J, leaving 13 bases unmatched. In nucleotides, the CDR3 is TGTGCCAGCAGCGCCATCCCCGGGAGGGCCGGAAATGAGCAGTTCTTC. Its protein product is CASSAIPGRAGNEQFF.

The chain employs TRBV24-1 and TRBJ2-7; 10 bases line up with TRBD2. Per germline, CDR1 KGHDR and CDR2 SFDVKD. The CDR3 totals 15 residues. V shed 0 bases, J shed 2 bases, and the junction held 0 bases outside the gene matches. The CDR3 sequence: CATSDLGLAAYEQYF. The CDR3 coding sequence is TGTGCCACCAGTGATTTGGGACTAGCGGCCTACGAGCAGTACTTC.

The chain is built from TRBV10-3 and TRBJ2-7; D perhaps matches TRBD1 (6 bases). Germline lookup yields CDR1 ENHRY and CDR2 SYGVKD. The CDR3 is 16 residues long. The V end was cut by 6 bases, the J end by 0 bases, with 18 bases between. The CDR3 nucleotides are TGTGCCATCAGCGGACCCCCGGGGACATCCTCCTACGAGCAGTACTTC. It translates to CAISGPPGTSSYEQYF.

This clone occurred a few times. The V and J genes are TRBV11-2 and TRBJ2-7; 10 nucleotides match TRBD1. Losses at the gene ends were 5 bases for V and 1 base for J; bases not matched to a gene: 5. The CDR3 runs to 15 residues. Per germline, CDR1 SGHAT and CDR2 FQNNGV. CDR3 bases: TGTGCCAGCAGCCTGACAGGGGGCTTTTCCTACGAGCAGTACTTC. It codes for CASSLTGGFSYEQYF.

This clone was counted once. The V and J genes are TRBV2 and TRBJ2-3, with 10 positions matching TRBD2. Germline V lookup: CDR1 SNHLY, CDR2 FYNNEI. V was pared by 7 bases and J by 0 bases, with 10 bases of the junction left unmatched. CDR3 length: 17 amino acids. DNA of the CDR3: TGTGCCAGCACAAGAGTGGGACTAGCGACTAGCACAGATACGCAGTATTTT. Translating it yields CASTRVGLATSTDTQYF.

The V call is TRBV28, the J call TRBJ1-5, with D unresolved. This CDR3 spans 13 amino acids. The germline CDR1 and CDR2 sequences are MDHEN and SYDVKM. V lost 4 bases to trimming and J lost 7 bases, with 11 bases between them. The CDR3 loop is CASSYQTGQPQHF. In DNA, the CDR3 is TGTGCCAGCAGTTATCAGACCGGCCAGCCCCAGCATTTT.

This rearrangement joins TRBV11-2 to TRBJ2-1; D may correspond to TRBD1 or TRBD2 (5 bases each). The germline gives CDR1 SGHAT, CDR2 FQNNGV. The V end was cut by 5 bases, the J end by 5 bases, with 16 bases between. This CDR3 region has 15 residues. The CDR3 here is CASSPTGPGDNEQFF. Here the CDR3 DNA reads TGTGCCAGCAGCCCCACGGGGCCCGGCGACAATGAGCAGTTCTTC.

V and J are TRBV18 and TRBJ1-1; D is possibly TRBD1 (5 bases). CDR3 size: 14 residues. Germline lookup yields CDR1 KGHSH and CDR2 LQKENI. Trimming removed 6 bases at V and 3 bases at J, with 14 bases between. In DNA form, the CDR3 reads TGTGCCAGCTCCCGACAGCCGGGCGACACTGAAGCTTTCTTT. Amino acid sequence: CASSRQPGDTEAFF.

This clone was seen a handful of times. This chain joins TRBV10-2 and TRBJ1-1, with D possibly being TRBD1 (6 bases). Germline V lookup: CDR1 WSHSY, CDR2 SAAADI. Between the trimmed V and J ends, which lost 11 bases and 9 bases, there was a span of 16 bases. The CDR3 is 11 amino acids. CDR3 sequence (DNA): TGCGCCGGGGGGACACCCGGGAAAGCTTTCTTT. This codes for CAGGTPGKAFF.

This clone was seen once. The rearrangement joins TRBV6-5 to TRBJ2-7; 10 nucleotides line up with TRBD1. J gave up 2 bases and V 6 bases, and 7 bases lay outside the gene matches. Germline V gives CDR1 MNHEY, CDR2 SVGAGI. This CDR3 is built from 15 residues. CDR3 sequence reads: CASSSPGQGTYEQYF. CDR3 coding DNA: TGTGCCAGCAGCTCACCGGGACAGGGGACCTACGAGCAGTACTTC.

The CDR3 DNA reads as TGTGCCAGCAGTTTGCCCGCTCGGGGCTACACCTTC. This translates into CASSLPARGYTF. The chain carries TRBV28 and TRBJ1-2; D gene uncertain. The V gene lost 3 bases and the J gene lost 8 bases, with 10 bases spanning the gap. Germline assignment: CDR1 MDHEN and CDR2 SYDVKM. CDR3 size: 12 residues.